This entry concerns a single T cell receptor beta chain. There are 16 residues in the CDR3. The germline V and J ends were trimmed by 5 bases and 4 bases, with 17 bases remaining between them. The germline V gene encodes CDR1 SGHVS and CDR2 FQNEAQ. The data belong to a study of blood T cell repertoires in COVID-19. Looking at the study overall: The study drew acute and convalescent COVID-19 samples from the United States, Italy and Spain. Sources were T cells, B-cell-depleted T cells, or PBMCs; the material itself was cDNA or gDNA.

In the study's own analysis: From reference gene primer amplification, estimates of nucleated cell counts were derived. TCRdb's copy holds only in-frame clones and misses some; the assay was immunoSEQ multiplex PCR. The DNA gave D and trimming, while V, J and clone size come from that table. The sample yields 40,000 to 55,000 clones, 70% to 90% seen once. The source material was peripheral blood. This chain connects TRBV7-8 to TRBJ2-2, with a tentative D call TRBD1 (6 bases). The clonotype was recovered from a man between 65 and 85 years old with active COVID-19. This CDR3 reads CASSPNREHTTGELFF. Here the CDR3 DNA reads TGTGCCAGCAGCCCGAACAGGGAACATACCACCGGGGAGCTGTTTTTT.